The 27 T cell receptor beta chains in this list originate from one sample, sequenced in a study of blood T cell repertoires in COVID-19. Method: immunoSEQ multiplex PCR; TCRdb's copy keeps in-frame clones and lacks some. The sample holds a few hundred thousand clones, 88% seen once. The sample consisted of peripheral blood. The receptors were sampled from a man between 65 and 85 years old with acute or convalescent COVID-19.

The V call is TRBV27, the J call TRBJ2-1; D might be TRBD2 (6 bases). From germline, CDR1 is MNHEY and CDR2 SMNVEV (reference sequence). Trimming removed 6 bases at V and 1 base at J, with 16 bases between. The CDR3 spans 16 residues. The CDR3 region has the DNA TGTGCCAGCAGCCCGAATAGCGGAGTTTCCTACAATGAGCAGTTCTTC. Translating gives CASSPNSGVSYNEQFF.

This clone was detected once. The J gene is TRBJ2-1, the V gene TRBV6-4, with 8 bases matching TRBD2. V lost 2 bases, J lost 8 bases, and 11 bases stayed unmatched. CDR1 is MRHNA and CDR2 is SNTAGT in the germline V gene. This CDR3 spans 16 amino acids. CDR3 coding DNA: TGTGCCAGCAGTGACGTGGGGGGCGGGAGGACCGATGAGCAGTTCTTC. Translating it yields CASSDVGGGRTDEQFF.

Written as DNA, the CDR3 is TGTGCCAGTAGTACTGTTCTAGGGGCCATACCCTACGAGCAGTACTTC. Amino acids: CASSTVLGAIPYEQYF. The chain couples TRBV19 to TRBJ2-7, with a possible D match to TRBD1 (5 bases). The CDR3 is 16 residues long. Trimming removed 4 bases at V and 2 bases at J, with 18 bases between. The germline V gene encodes CDR1 LNHDA and CDR2 SQIVND (reference sequence).

V gene TRBV6-5 combines with J gene TRBJ2-1; 13 bases map to TRBD2. In germline, CDR1 is MNHEY, CDR2 SVGAGI. CDR3 size: 15 residues. The V and J ends lost 8 bases and 8 bases, in that order; junction bases with no gene match: 9. The CDR3 DNA follows: TGTGCCAGCCCGGGACTAGCGGGAAAGGTCGATGAGCAGTTCTTC. Encoded protein: CASPGLAGKVDEQFF.

This sequence joins TRBV5-5 and TRBJ1-1; D unresolved. The CDR3 runs to 16 residues. The germline CDR1 and CDR2 sequences are SGHKS and YYEKEE (reference sequence). Deletions cut 4 bases from V and 0 bases from J, with 16 bases between. The CDR3 loop is CASSEGQPGLNTEAFF. For the CDR3, the DNA is TGTGCCAGCAGCGAGGGCCAGCCCGGGTTGAACACTGAAGCTTTCTTT.

The J gene is TRBJ1-1, the V gene TRBV19; D might be TRBD1 (6 bases). The CDR3 sequence is 14 residues long. The V end was cut by 5 bases, the J end by 3 bases, with 13 bases between. Germline CDR1 reads LNHDA; CDR2 reads SQIVND (reference sequence). CDR3 sequence: CASSAVTGYTEAFF. The DNA for the CDR3 is TGTGCCAGTAGTGCCGTGACAGGCTACACTGAAGCTTTCTTT.

The chain recombines TRBV2 with TRBJ2-5; 7 bases are a match to TRBD1. This CDR3 comprises 15 residues. Trimming at V came to 6 bases and at J to 7 bases, leaving 14 bases not matched to a gene. CDR1 is SNHLY and CDR2 is FYNNEI in the germline V gene. DNA for the CDR3: TGTGCCAGCAGAGCCGGACAGGCCCGGGCGGGGACCCAGTACTTC. Its translation: CASRAGQARAGTQYF.

The chain combines TRBV5-1 with TRBJ1-1; D may be TRBD1 (5 bases). The CDR3 sequence is 13 residues long. Germline V CDR1 and CDR2: SGHRS, YFSETQ. Trimming left V 0 bases short and J 6 bases short, with 9 bases between. The CDR3 protein is CASSLEQAAEAFF. The DNA for the CDR3 is TGCGCCAGCAGCTTGGAACAGGCGGCTGAAGCTTTCTTT.

V usage is TRBV15 and J usage is TRBJ2-2; 9 bases are shared with TRBD1. Germline CDR1 and CDR2: LNHNV and YYDKDF (reference sequence). V gave up 5 bases and J gave up 6 bases; unmatched junction bases: 4. The CDR3 contains 14 residues. The CDR3 region is CATSRDREAGELFF. In nucleotides, the CDR3 is TGTGCCACCAGCCGGGACAGGGAGGCCGGGGAGCTGTTTTTT. Combining the CDR3 with reference TRBV15 and TRBJ2-2 gives the whole variable domain DAMVIQNPRYQVTQFGKPVTLSCSQTLNHNVMYWYQQKSSQAPKLLFHYYDKDFNNEADTPDNFQSRRPNTSFCFLDIRSPGLGDTAMYLCATSRDREAGELFFGEGSRLTVL.

The V gene is TRBV27, the J gene TRBJ1-5, with D perhaps TRBD1 (6 bases). Germline V lookup: CDR1 MNHEY, CDR2 SMNVEV (reference sequence). V was trimmed by 3 bases and J by 6 bases, leaving 15 bases between them. The CDR3 covers 15 residues. The CDR3 region has the DNA TGTGCCAGCAGTTTTATCGCGGGGGCGGGTCAGCCCCAGCATTTT. Translated: CASSFIAGAGQPQHF.

The chain combines TRBV19 with TRBJ2-1; 7 bases line up with TRBD2. This CDR3 spans 16 amino acids. Germline V gene data show CDR1 as LNHDA and CDR2 as SQIVND (reference sequence). The V and J ends lost 4 bases and 4 bases, in that order; junction bases with no gene match: 10. The CDR3 nucleotides are TGTGCCAGTAGTACCCCCCCTAGCGGAGATTACAATGAGCAGTTCTTC. As protein: CASSTPPSGDYNEQFF.

The rearrangement joins TRBV27 to TRBJ2-1, with 16 bases matching TRBD2. The ends lost 0 bases at V and 8 bases at J; junction bases unmatched: 4. Per germline, CDR1 MNHEY and CDR2 SMNVEV (reference sequence). The CDR3 totals 17 residues. CDR3 nucleotides: TGTGCCAGCAGTTTATCGCCCGGGACTAGCGGGAGGGATGAGCAGTTCTTC. This codes for CASSLSPGTSGRDEQFF.

J is TRBJ2-2 and V is TRBV12-5; 11 bases are shared with TRBD2. This CDR3 contains 15 residues. The J segment lost 4 bases and the V segment lost 7 bases, leaving 5 bases of the junction unmatched. Per germline, CDR1 LGHNT and CDR2 FRNRAP. Here the CDR3 reads CASELAGAGTGELFF. The CDR3 DNA is TGTGCTAGTGAACTAGCGGGAGCGGGCACCGGGGAGCTGTTTTTT.

The table lists this clone with many counts. The genes are TRBV7-9 and TRBJ1-2; D may be TRBD1 (6 bases). CDR3 size: 13 residues. V dropped 5 bases and J dropped 2 bases, with 9 bases sitting between them. Germline V gives CDR1 SEHNR, CDR2 FQNEAQ (reference sequence). The CDR3: CASSHGQNYGYTF. The CDR3 nucleotides are TGTGCCAGCAGCCATGGACAGAACTATGGCTACACCTTC. The complete variable domain, with remaining parts taken from reference TRBV7-9 and TRBJ1-2, reads DTGVSQNPRHKITKRGQNVTFRCDPISEHNRLYWYRQTLGQGPEFLTYFQNEAQLEKSRLLSDRFSAERPKGSFSTLEIQRTEQGDSAMYLCASSHGQNYGYTFGSGTRLTVV.

The chain recombines TRBV5-4 with TRBJ2-3; TRBD2 matches at 8 bases. CDR3 length: 15 amino acids. J was trimmed by 3 bases and V by 1 base; bases with no gene match: 4. The germline gives CDR1 SGHNT, CDR2 YYREEE (reference sequence). The CDR3 DNA sequence: TGTGCCAGCAGCTTGACGGGAGGGGGGACAGATACGCAGTATTTT. Translated, it gives CASSLTGGGTDTQYF.

This rearrangement joins TRBV7-9 to TRBJ1-5; 7 bases are shared with TRBD1. Germline V gene data show CDR1 as SEHNR and CDR2 as FQNEAQ (reference sequence). This CDR3 is built from 16 residues. The V gene end was trimmed by 5 bases and the J gene end by 2 bases; junction bases not matched to a gene: 9. This chain's CDR3 is CASSLDGTAGNQPQHF. CDR3 nucleotides: TGTGCCAGCAGCCTCGACGGGACAGCAGGCAATCAGCCCCAGCATTTT.

V is TRBV4-1 and J is TRBJ1-1; D uncertain. Trimming removed 1 base at V and 1 base at J, with 13 bases between. The germline V gene encodes CDR1 MGHRA and CDR2 YSYEKL. This CDR3 is built from 16 residues. CDR3 amino acids: CASSQAPQSSNTEAFF. The CDR3 nucleotides are TGCGCCAGCAGCCAAGCCCCCCAATCATCGAACACTGAAGCTTTCTTT.

J is TRBJ1-6 and V is TRBV28; D might be TRBD1 (5 bases). The CDR3 loop spans 19 amino acids. V was shortened by 4 bases and J by 5 bases, with 24 bases between the two germline ends. Per germline, CDR1 MDHEN and CDR2 SYDVKM. In nucleotides, the CDR3 is TGTGCCAGCAGTTCGGCTCGGGTCTTCGACAGATTAAATAATTCACCCCTCCACTTT. Encoded protein: CASSSARVFDRLNNSPLHF. Full variable domain (outside the CDR3, taken from reference TRBV28 and TRBJ1-6): DVKVTQSSRYLVKRTGEKVFLECVQDMDHENMFWYRQDPGLGLRLIYFSYDVKMKEKGDIPEGYSVSREKKERFSLILESASTNQTSMYLCASSSARVFDRLNNSPLHFGNGTRLTVT.

CDR3 amino acids: CASSPKQGDSGANVLTF. The DNA of the CDR3 is TGTGCCAGCAGCCCTAAACAGGGGGACTCTGGGGCCAACGTCCTGACTTTC. The gene calls are TRBV9 and TRBJ2-6; 8 nucleotides match TRBD1. The length of the CDR3 is 17 residues. Per germline, CDR1 SGDLS and CDR2 YYNGEE. J gave up 0 bases and V 4 bases, and 6 bases lay outside the gene matches.

The chain recombines TRBV4-3 with TRBJ1-5; TRBD1 matches at 9 bases. J was trimmed by 5 bases and V by 3 bases; bases with no gene match: 2. The CDR3 length is 14 residues. Germline CDR1 is LGHNA and CDR2 is YSLEER. DNA of the CDR3: TGCGCCAGCAGCCAGAGACAGGGGGATCAGCCCCAGCATTTT. Amino acid sequence: CASSQRQGDQPQHF.

This chain links TRBV18 with TRBJ2-7, with TRBD2 matching over 8 bases. Trimming took 8 bases from V and 6 from J; bases not matched to a gene: 9. The CDR3 is made up of 13 amino acids. Germline CDR1 reads KGHSH; CDR2 reads LQKENI. The CDR3 protein is CASQAGGGPEQYF. In DNA, the CDR3 is TGTGCCAGCCAGGCCGGGGGGGGGCCCGAGCAGTACTTC.

The CDR3 reads CASSLFLVNEQFF. The CDR3 bases are TGTGCCAGCAGTTTATTCCTCGTCAATGAGCAGTTCTTC. This chain uses TRBV27 with TRBJ2-1; no firm D call. Germline CDR1 MNHEY, CDR2 SMNVEV (reference sequence). The CDR3 extends over 13 amino acids. Trimming shortened V by 1 base and J by 6 bases, and 7 bases separated the two germline ends.

The gene calls are TRBV6-1 and TRBJ1-2, with 10 bases lining up with TRBD1. The CDR3 consists of 16 residues. V lost 0 bases to trimming and J lost 8 bases; unmatched junction nucleotides: 9. Germline-derived CDR1 and CDR2 are MNHNS and SASEGT. The CDR3, as DNA: TGTGCCAGCAGTGAAGCGCACCGGGACAGGGGCCGGGGCTACACCTTC. It yields the protein CASSEAHRDRGRGYTF.

J is TRBJ1-6 and V is TRBV6-6; maybe TRBD1 (5 bases). V was clipped by 6 bases and J by 8 bases, with 20 bases between them. Germline lookup yields CDR1 MNHNY and CDR2 SVGAGI (reference sequence). The CDR3 has 16 amino acids. CDR3 sequence (DNA): TGTGCCAGCAGCCCCGACCGGACGGGAGGGGATTCACCCCTCCACTTT. This encodes CASSPDRTGGDSPLHF.

V usage is TRBV3-1 (or the pseudogene TRBV3-2) and J usage is TRBJ1-2; D is unresolved. The V and J ends lost 1 base and 6 bases respectively, with 18 bases between them. The CDR3 sequence is 16 residues long. The germline CDR1 and CDR2 sequences are LGHDT and YNNKEL (reference sequence). CDR3 nucleotide sequence: TGTGCCAGCAGCCAAGGGTCTTCCAGAAATCACGATGGCTACACCTTC. Amino acids: CASSQGSSRNHDGYTF.

The chain links TRBV7-2 to TRBJ1-1; 7 nucleotides line up with TRBD1. The V segment lost 5 bases and the J segment 4 bases; nucleotides outside the gene matches: 7. The germline V gene has CDR1 SGHTA and CDR2 FQGNSA. The CDR3 has 14 residues. CDR3 in DNA: TGTGCCAGCAGCCCGCGACAGGGTGCCACTGAAGCTTTCTTT. This translates into CASSPRQGATEAFF. Supplemented by reference TRBV7-2 and TRBJ1-1, the full variable domain reads GAGVSQSPSNKVTEKGKDVELRCDPISGHTALYWYRQSLGQGLEFLIYFQGNSAPDKSGLPSDRFSAERTGGSVSTLTIQRTQQEDSAVYLCASSPRQGATEAFFGQGTRLTVV.

The chain employs TRBV7-9 and TRBJ1-1; 7 bases match TRBD1. The V gene's germline CDR1 is SEHNR and CDR2 FQNEAQ (reference sequence). Trimming at V came to 5 bases and at J to 0 bases, leaving 3 bases not matched to a gene. CDR3 length equals 14 residues. This CDR3 is CASSRDSLNTEAFF. DNA of the CDR3: TGTGCCAGCAGCCGGGACAGCCTGAACACTGAAGCTTTCTTT.